This T cell receptor beta chain was retrieved from a study of CD8+ T cells in alopecia areata. Indicated treatment: oral pan-JAK inhibitor, 5-10 mg twice daily. CDR3 size: 15 residues. Trimming left V 2 bases short and J 7 bases short, with 15 bases between. Per germline, CDR1 MNHNY and CDR2 SVGAGI (reference sequence). Extracted RNA was reverse transcribed, and the resulting cDNA served as sequencing template. The assay was immunoSEQ multiplex PCR, and TCRdb's table has in-frame clones only and misses some. The sample has over 250,000 clones; 60% are singletons. The chain joins TRBV6-6 to TRBJ2-1; D ambiguous. Sequences were derived from CD4+ T cells sorted from blood, sampled between weeks 51 and 52, from a patient treated with tofacitinib. The receptor was isolated from a human donor with alopecia areata. CDR3 protein: CASSYEVRLGNEQFF. The DNA for the CDR3 is TGTGCCAGCAGTTACGAGGTTCGGCTCGGTAATGAGCAGTTCTTC.